This T cell receptor beta chain originates from a study of a mutant IDH1 vaccine in newly diagnosed glioma. Background on the study: Sex distribution of treated patients was roughly 62% male and roughly 38% female; mean age was 40.4 years. Therapy received beforehand was radiotherapy, temozolomide, or both, with most patients given both.

Time point defined: baseline, week 1 (first vaccination visit). Treatment noted: pre-vaccination baseline after standard-of-care therapy. Diagnosis in the donors showed new WHO grade 3 or 4 astrocytomas that were IDH1-mutant and ATRX-lost. Germline V gene lookup returns CDR1 GTSNPN and CDR2 SVGIG (reference sequence). The CDR3 is 17 residues long. The J segment lost 2 bases and the V segment lost 3 bases, leaving 11 bases of the junction unmatched. Here immunoSEQ multiplex PCR was the method, and the copy in TCRdb shows in-frame clones only, minus some. Among tens of thousands of clones, about 86% were seen once, and the ten largest hold approximately 4.2%.

This receptor was identified in a woman aged 18-29 years with glioma. Some clones in this sample may be carry-over from other donors' samples. Sequenced here: peripheral blood mononuclear cells (PBMCs), sampled from a glioma patient treated with radiotherapy, temozolomide or both. The chain links TRBV30 to TRBJ2-7, with 12 bases matching TRBD2. For the CDR3, the DNA is TGTGCCTGGAGCACTCTGACTAGCGGGAGAGGTCCCTACGAGCAGTACTTC. Encoded protein: CAWSTLTSGRGPYEQYF.